This TCR beta chain was sequenced during a study of cytomegalovirus exposure and HLA in healthy donors. Turning to the study itself: Among about 380 genotyped donors, approximately 80% fell in the Caucasian-associated ancestry cluster.

PCR used 60 Vbeta primers and 13 Jbeta primers. Using immunoSEQ multiplex PCR, the repertoire was profiled, and TCRdb retains in-frame clones only, with some absent. In total, the table holds about 110,000 clones. V lost 3 bases and J 8 bases, leaving 22 bases between the germline ends. Germline CDR1 is SGHDN and CDR2 is FVKESK. The CDR3 has 16 amino acids. Notes on this clone: Its specificity is not known.

The study's findings and limits: Later analysis identified around 15,000 TCR beta sequences associated with HLA alleles, using a false discovery rate threshold of 0.05. Researchers counted roughly 150 TCR beta chains as cytomegalovirus-associated.

This TCR derives from a man aged 35 to 55 in good health and CMV-seropositive. This chain connects TRBV14 to TRBJ1-2, with a tentative D call TRBD1 (6 bases). The source material was PBMCs. The CDR3 protein is CASSQSQGSIRVGYTF. For the CDR3, the DNA is TGTGCCAGCAGCCAGTCTCAGGGGTCTATTCGTGTGGGCTACACCTTC.